This entry lists 16 T cell receptor beta chains sequenced from one sample in a study of STAT5B mutations in CD4+ large granular lymphocyte leukemia (dated by TCRdb to 2021 to 2024). The protocol used for the library was the immunoSEQ multiplex PCR assay. The clones in this table, taken by TCRdb from immuneACCESS, are in-frame only. Not every clone is retained; where verified, under half of the shortfall comes from an unresolved V gene, and the cause of the rest is unknown. In all, the sample holds around 29,000 clones, and approximately 79% of those were seen once. In total, the top ten clones hold 6.2% of the sample. The sequencing input was CD4+ T cells from blood buffy coats. These receptors all come from a human donor in good health.

This clone was picked up a small number of times. The V and J genes are TRBV6-1 and TRBJ2-7, with 8 bases that match TRBD1. J lost 3 bases, V lost 9 bases, and 7 bases had no gene match. The germline gives CDR1 MNHNS, CDR2 SASEGT. This CDR3 is 13 amino acids long. The CDR3 here is CASLTGAIYEQYF. In DNA form, the CDR3 reads TGTGCCAGTTTGACAGGGGCCATCTACGAGCAGTACTTC.

This chain uses TRBV2 with TRBJ2-5; TRBD2 matches 7 bases. Germline values: CDR1 SNHLY, CDR2 FYNNEI. CDR3 length: 14 amino acids. V was pared by 6 bases and J by 5 bases, with 9 bases of the junction left unmatched. In DNA, the CDR3 is TGTGCCAGCAGCCCGGGACCCGGGAGGGAGACCCAGTACTTC. Translating it yields CASSPGPGRETQYF.

This chain connects TRBV19 to TRBJ2-2; a possible D gene is TRBD1 (5 bases). With 3 bases removed from V and 8 bases from J, the gap between germline ends came to 13 bases. The CDR3 is 14 residues long. Germline V CDR1 and CDR2: LNHDA, SQIVND (reference sequence). This chain's CDR3 is CASSIRGGQGELFF. CDR3 nucleotides: TGTGCCAGTAGTATTAGAGGCGGACAAGGGGAGCTGTTTTTT. Full variable domain (rest looked up from reference TRBV19 and TRBJ2-2): DGGITQSPKYLFRKEGQNVTLSCEQNLNHDAMYWYRQDPGQGLRLIYYSQIVNDFQKGDIAEGYSVSREKKESFPLTVTSAQKNPTAFYLCASSIRGGQGELFFGEGSRLTVL.

J is TRBJ1-1 and V is TRBV11-2; 9 positions agree with TRBD1. The V gene's germline CDR1 is SGHAT and CDR2 FQNNGV. V trimming: 1 base; J trimming: 6 bases; junction bases outside the gene matches: 6. This CDR3 contains 15 residues. The CDR3 spells CASSLGGQGAPEAFF. Here the CDR3 DNA reads TGTGCCAGCAGCTTAGGGGGACAGGGAGCCCCTGAAGCTTTCTTT.

Written as DNA, the CDR3 is TGTGCCAGCAGTTTGCAGGGGGCGTTCACTGAAGCTTTCTTT. Translation: CASSLQGAFTEAFF. J is TRBJ1-1 and V is TRBV27, with 8 bases fitting TRBD1. The length of the CDR3 is 14 residues. Looked up from germline, CDR1 is MNHEY and CDR2 is SMNVEV (reference sequence). V was clipped by 3 bases and J by 4 bases; unmatched bases: 4.

The CDR3 here is CASSRAGDNYEQYF. DNA of the CDR3: TGTGCCAGCAGTCGAGCGGGGGACAACTACGAGCAGTACTTC. The chain couples TRBV27 to TRBJ2-7; 8 bases are a match to TRBD2. V lost 5 bases to trimming and J lost 3 bases; unmatched junction nucleotides: 6. The germline gives CDR1 MNHEY, CDR2 SMNVEV (reference sequence). This CDR3 has 14 residues.

V is TRBV11-2 and J is TRBJ2-7, with TRBD1 matching over 7 bases. The germline V gene has CDR1 SGHAT and CDR2 FQNNGV. There are 16 residues in the CDR3. V gave up 4 bases and J gave up 3 bases; unmatched junction bases: 12. CDR3 loop: CASSYSLQGFFYEQYF. As DNA, the CDR3 is TGTGCCAGCAGCTACTCCCTACAGGGGTTTTTCTACGAGCAGTACTTC.

V usage is TRBV19 and J usage is TRBJ1-1; D is perhaps TRBD1 (5 bases). The germline gives CDR1 LNHDA, CDR2 SQIVND (reference sequence). Trimming stripped 3 bases from V and 1 base from J, with 9 bases between. The CDR3 totals 14 residues. The CDR3 DNA is TGTGCCAGTAGTATGTCAGGGTGGAACACTGAAGCTTTCTTT. Its translation: CASSMSGWNTEAFF.

This sequence joins TRBV11-2 and TRBJ1-1, with 7 bases aligning to TRBD1. Trimming cost V 5 bases and J 4 bases; bases outside gene matches: 7. This CDR3 has 14 amino acids. Germline assignment: CDR1 SGHAT and CDR2 FQNNGV. The CDR3 sequence is CASSIQGSGTEAFF. CDR3 nucleotide sequence: TGTGCCAGCAGCATACAGGGGTCGGGCACTGAAGCTTTCTTT.

This clone was detected a few times. The J gene is TRBJ2-5, the V gene TRBV28; D is perhaps TRBD1 or TRBD2 (5 bases each). The CDR3 contains 14 residues. V gave up 2 bases and J gave up 5 bases, with 12 bases separating them. Looked up from germline, CDR1 is MDHEN and CDR2 is SYDVKM. This chain's CDR3 is CASSLEGPRETQYF. The CDR3 DNA reads as TGTGCCAGCAGTTTAGAGGGGCCCAGGGAGACCCAGTACTTC.

V gene TRBV10-1 combines with J gene TRBJ1-1; D is unresolved. Germline V lookup: CDR1 WNHNN, CDR2 SYGVQD (reference sequence). This CDR3 contains 15 residues. Trimming pared 0 bases from V and 0 bases from J, leaving 8 bases between. The CDR3 here is CASSESKGLNTEAFF. CDR3 in DNA: TGCGCCAGCAGTGAGTCTAAAGGATTGAACACTGAAGCTTTCTTT.

The chain uses TRBV7-2 and TRBJ2-4; D unclear. Trimming stripped 5 bases from V and 1 base from J, with 6 bases between. Germline CDR1 and CDR2: SGHTA and FQGNSA. There are 13 residues in the CDR3. The CDR3 DNA follows: TGTGCCAGCAGCGTCCTTGCCAAAAACATTCAGTACTTC. It codes for CASSVLAKNIQYF.

This clone was observed once. The CDR3, as DNA: TGTGCCAGCAGTTCCCCGGGACTAGCGGGCTTCCGGGGTACGCAGTATTTT. Its protein product is CASSSPGLAGFRGTQYF. The chain employs TRBV27 and TRBJ2-3; 12 nucleotides match TRBD2. V was pared by 4 bases and J by 8 bases, with 13 bases of the junction left unmatched. This CDR3 spans 17 amino acids. Germline CDR1 and CDR2: MNHEY and SMNVEV (reference sequence).

This chain joins TRBV7-9 and TRBJ1-3; unclear D gene. CDR1 SEHNR and CDR2 FQNEAQ come from the germline V gene (reference sequence). This CDR3 contains 19 residues. With 1 base removed from V and 0 bases from J, the gap between germline ends came to 19 bases. CDR3 in amino acids: CASSLDQWPSIGSGNTIYF. CDR3 sequence (DNA): TGTGCCAGCAGCTTAGATCAGTGGCCTTCCATAGGCTCTGGAAACACCATATATTTT.

The sample holds one count of this clone. CDR3 protein: CASGDVRGPSYNEQFF. The CDR3 DNA is TGTGCCAGCGGTGATGTTAGGGGCCCTTCCTACAATGAGCAGTTCTTC. J is TRBJ2-1 and V is TRBV7-9; a possible D gene is TRBD1 (5 bases). V lost 8 bases, J lost 1 base, and 18 bases lay in between. Germline CDR1 and CDR2: SEHNR and FQNEAQ (reference sequence). CDR3 length: 16 amino acids.

Here the CDR3 DNA reads TGTGCCAGCAAAGGGGGCGCAAGGTTCCAGGCTTTCTTT. Amino acids: CASKGGARFQAFF. The chain recombines TRBV27 with TRBJ1-1; 7 bases line up with TRBD1. The V and J ends lost 7 bases and 11 bases, in that order; junction bases with no gene match: 13. Germline lookup yields CDR1 MNHEY and CDR2 SMNVEV (reference sequence). The CDR3 covers 13 residues.